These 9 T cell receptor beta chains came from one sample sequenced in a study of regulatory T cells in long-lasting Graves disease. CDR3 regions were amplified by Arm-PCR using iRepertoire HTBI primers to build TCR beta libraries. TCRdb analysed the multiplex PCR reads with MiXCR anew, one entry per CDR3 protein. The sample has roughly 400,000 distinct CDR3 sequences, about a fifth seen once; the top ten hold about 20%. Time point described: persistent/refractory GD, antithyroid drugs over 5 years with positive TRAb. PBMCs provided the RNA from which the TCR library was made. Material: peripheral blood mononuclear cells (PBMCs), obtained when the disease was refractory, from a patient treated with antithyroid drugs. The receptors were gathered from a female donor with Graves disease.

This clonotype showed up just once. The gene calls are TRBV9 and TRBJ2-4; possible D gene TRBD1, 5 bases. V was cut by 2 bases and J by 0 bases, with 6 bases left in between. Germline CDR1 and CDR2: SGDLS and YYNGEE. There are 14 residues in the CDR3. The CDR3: CASSVDTAKNIQYF. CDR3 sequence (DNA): TGTGCCAGCAGCGTGGACACAGCCAAAAACATTCAGTACTTC.

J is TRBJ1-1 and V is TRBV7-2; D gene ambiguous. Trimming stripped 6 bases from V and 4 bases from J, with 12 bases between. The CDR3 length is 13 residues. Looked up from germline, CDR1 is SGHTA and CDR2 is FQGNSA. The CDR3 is CASRFGGGTEAFF. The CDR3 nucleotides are TGTGCCAGCAGGTTCGGAGGTGGCACTGAAGCTTTCTTT.

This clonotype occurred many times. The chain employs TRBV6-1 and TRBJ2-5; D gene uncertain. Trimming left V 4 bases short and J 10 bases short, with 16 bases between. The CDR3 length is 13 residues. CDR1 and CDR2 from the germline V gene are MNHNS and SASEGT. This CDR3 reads CASSVTVAWDQYF. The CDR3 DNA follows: TGTGCCAGCAGTGTCACGGTGGCTTGGGACCAGTACTTC.

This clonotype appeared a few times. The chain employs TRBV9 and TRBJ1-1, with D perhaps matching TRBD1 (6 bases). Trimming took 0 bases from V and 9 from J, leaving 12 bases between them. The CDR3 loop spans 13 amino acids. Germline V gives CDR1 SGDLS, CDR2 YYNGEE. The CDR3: CASSVEDWGQAFF. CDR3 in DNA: TGTGCCAGCAGCGTAGAAGATTGGGGGCAAGCTTTCTTT.

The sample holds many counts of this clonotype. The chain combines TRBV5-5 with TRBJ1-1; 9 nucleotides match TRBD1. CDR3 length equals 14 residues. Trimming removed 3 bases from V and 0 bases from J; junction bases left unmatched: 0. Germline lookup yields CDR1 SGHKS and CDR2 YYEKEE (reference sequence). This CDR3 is CASSWTGVNTEAFF. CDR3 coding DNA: TGTGCCAGCAGCTGGACAGGGGTGAACACTGAAGCTTTCTTT.

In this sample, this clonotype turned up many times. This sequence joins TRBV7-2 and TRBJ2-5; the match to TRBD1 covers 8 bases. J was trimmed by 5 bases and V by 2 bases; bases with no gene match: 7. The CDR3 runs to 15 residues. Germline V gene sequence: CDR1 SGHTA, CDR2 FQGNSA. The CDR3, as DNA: TGTGCCAGCAGCTTACGGCAGGGGGCATGGGAGACCCAGTACTTC. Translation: CASSLRQGAWETQYF.

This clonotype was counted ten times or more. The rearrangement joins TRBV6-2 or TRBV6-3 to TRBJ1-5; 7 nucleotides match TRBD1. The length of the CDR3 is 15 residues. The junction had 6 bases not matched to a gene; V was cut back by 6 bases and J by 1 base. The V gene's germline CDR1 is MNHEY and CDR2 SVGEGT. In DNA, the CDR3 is TGTGCCAGCAGAAAGAGACAGGGAAGCAATCAGCCCCAGCATTTT. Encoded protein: CASRKRQGSNQPQHF.

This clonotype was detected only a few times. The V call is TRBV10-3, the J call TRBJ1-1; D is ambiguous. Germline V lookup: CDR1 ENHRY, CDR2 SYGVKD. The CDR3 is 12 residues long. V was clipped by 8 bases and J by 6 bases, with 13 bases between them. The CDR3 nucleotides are TGTGCCATCGGGCGGTTAAAGGCTGAAGCTTTCTTT. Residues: CAIGRLKAEAFF.

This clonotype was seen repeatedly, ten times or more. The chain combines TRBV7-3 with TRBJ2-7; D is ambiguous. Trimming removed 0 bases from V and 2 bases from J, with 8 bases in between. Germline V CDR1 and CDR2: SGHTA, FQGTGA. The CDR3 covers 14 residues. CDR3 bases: TGTGCCAGCAGCTTAACTCCGGGTCCCTACGAGCAGTACTTC. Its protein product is CASSLTPGPYEQYF.